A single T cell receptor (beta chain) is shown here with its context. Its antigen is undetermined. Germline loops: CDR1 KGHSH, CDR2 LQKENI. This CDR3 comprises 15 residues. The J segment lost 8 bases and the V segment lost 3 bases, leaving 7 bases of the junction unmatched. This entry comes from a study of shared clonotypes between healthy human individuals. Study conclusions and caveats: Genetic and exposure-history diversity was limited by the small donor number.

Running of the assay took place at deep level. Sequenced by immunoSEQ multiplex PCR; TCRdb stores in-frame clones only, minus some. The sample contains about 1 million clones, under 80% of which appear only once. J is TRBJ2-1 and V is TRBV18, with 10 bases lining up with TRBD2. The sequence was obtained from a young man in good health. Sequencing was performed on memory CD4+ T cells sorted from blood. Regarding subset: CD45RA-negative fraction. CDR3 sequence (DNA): TGTGCCAGCTCACCTCAAATAGCGGGAGGTGATGAGCAGTTCTTC. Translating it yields CASSPQIAGGDEQFF.